The present entry profiles one T cell receptor beta chain with its context. Its antigen is undetermined. This entry is derived from a study of OX40 agonist ivuxolimab in advanced cancers. Across the study: Head and neck, renal cell, melanoma or hepatocellular carcinoma were the cancers that dose-escalation patients had. Notes on the study in general: Also present in some nonresponders was a low level of normalized T-cell clonal expansion.

Trimming stripped 4 bases from V and 0 bases from J, with 17 bases between. Germline-derived CDR1 and CDR2 are SGHTS and YDEGEE. This CDR3 contains 17 residues. The protocol was immunoSEQ multiplex PCR, while the TCRdb copy is restricted to in-frame clones and leaves out a portion. The table shows 70,000 or so clones, with roughly 90% occurring only once. The chain employs TRBV5-8 and TRBJ1-3, with D tentatively TRBD1 (6 bases). The source of this sequence is an adult with an advanced solid tumor such as melanoma, head and neck, liver or kidney cancer. Source: CD4+ or CD8+ T cells sorted from blood, taken in a trial of the OX40 agonist ivuxolimab. CDR3 amino acids: CASSNRDTYTSGNTIYF. DNA of the CDR3: TGTGCCAGCAGCAATCGGGACACATACACCTCTGGAAACACCATATATTTT. Complete variable domain (other parts from reference TRBV5-8 and TRBJ1-3): EAGVTQSPTHLIKTRGQQATLRCSPISGHTSVYWYQQALGLGLQFLLWYDEGEERNRGNFPPRFSGRQFPNYSSELNVNALELEDSALYLCASSNRDTYTSGNTIYFGEGSWLTVV.